The 13 T cell receptor beta chains reported below all come from one sample, sequenced in a study of T cell responses to AZD1222 COVID-19 vaccine. Generated by immunoSEQ multiplex PCR, the TCRdb table keeps only in-frame clones and is missing some. Found here are about 55,000 clones, roughly nine tenths of them singletons; the top ten hold about 2%. The material sequenced was peripheral blood, taken on day 0 of AZD1222 vaccination. These receptors all stem from an adult in good health.

This clone was observed once. The rearrangement joins TRBV5-1 to TRBJ1-4, with a weak D call TRBD1 (6 bases). The V end was cut by 3 bases, the J end by 0 bases, with 9 bases between. This CDR3 has 15 residues. CDR1 and CDR2 from the germline V gene are SGHRS and YFSETQ. The CDR3 DNA sequence: TGCGCCAGCAGCTCGACAGGTTCAACTAATGAAAAACTGTTTTTT. It translates to CASSSTGSTNEKLFF.

This clone was detected only a few times. The chain employs TRBV23-1 and TRBJ1-1; no firm D call. TRBV23-1 is an ORF for which the function is uncertain. Between the trimmed V and J ends, which lost 3 bases and 11 bases, there was a span of 13 bases. The CDR3 is 12 residues long. The CDR3: CASSHWPCRAFF. The DNA of the CDR3 is TGCGCCAGCAGTCACTGGCCGTGCAGGGCTTTCTTT.

This clone appeared a few times. The chain employs TRBV30 and TRBJ2-5; tentatively, D is TRBD1 (5 bases). The V and J ends lost 4 bases and 1 base respectively, with 13 bases between them. This CDR3 contains 14 residues. CDR1 and CDR2 from the germline V gene are GTSNPN and SVGIG (reference sequence). CDR3 bases: TGTGCCTGGAAATTGTCAGGGATCCAAGAGACCCAGTACTTC. Translated: CAWKLSGIQETQYF.

V and J are TRBV7-8 and TRBJ1-5; D is perhaps TRBD1 (6 bases). V gave up 5 bases and J gave up 4 bases, with 9 bases separating them. The germline CDR1 and CDR2 sequences are SGHVS and FQNEAQ. The length of the CDR3 is 13 residues. CDR3: CASSRQVNQPQHF. CDR3 bases: TGTGCCAGCAGCAGACAGGTAAATCAGCCCCAGCATTTT. Full variable domain (remainder filled in from reference TRBV7-8 and TRBJ1-5): GAGVSQSPRYKVAKRGQDVALRCDPISGHVSLFWYQQALGQGPEFLTYFQNEAQLDKSGLPSDRFFAERPEGSVSTLKIQRTQQEDSAVYLCASSRQVNQPQHFGDGTRLSIL.

The rearrangement uses TRBV9 and TRBJ2-3; TRBD2 might be the D (6 bases). The CDR3 loop spans 15 amino acids. In germline, CDR1 is SGDLS, CDR2 YYNGEE. The V end was cut by 1 base, the J end by 4 bases, with 13 bases between. CDR3 loop: CASSVSLAIPDTQYF. CDR3 sequence (DNA): TGTGCCAGCAGCGTAAGCCTAGCGATCCCAGATACGCAGTATTTT.

The V and J genes are TRBV3-1 (or the pseudogene TRBV3-2) and TRBJ2-3; TRBD2 agrees at 8 bases. The germline gives CDR1 LGHDT, CDR2 YNNKEL (reference sequence). CDR3 size: 17 residues. V shed 2 bases and J 0 bases; nucleotides not matched to a gene: 7. In nucleotides, the CDR3 is TGTGCCAGCAGCCAATTTAGCGGGACAACCAGCACAGATACGCAGTATTTT. Translating gives CASSQFSGTTSTDTQYF.

This rearrangement joins TRBV21-1 to TRBJ1-5; the tabulated D call, TRBD1, remains unverified against the DNA. TRBV21-1 is a pseudogene locus. CDR3 length equals 16 residues. The DNA for the CDR3 is TGTGCCAGCAGCAAAGCCCCGACAGGGGGCGATCAGCCCCAGCATTTT. It specifies CASSKAPTGGDQPQHF.

The chain is built from TRBV3-1 (or the pseudogene TRBV3-2) and TRBJ2-3, with 8 bases matching TRBD2. This CDR3 has 16 residues. The J segment lost 2 bases and the V segment lost 4 bases, leaving 8 bases of the junction unmatched. CDR1 and CDR2 (germline): LGHDT, YNNKEL (reference sequence). CDR3 loop: CASSPLAGSLTDTQYF. In DNA form, the CDR3 reads TGTGCCAGCAGCCCTCTAGCGGGTAGCCTCACAGATACGCAGTATTTT.

The chain combines TRBV5-4 with TRBJ2-1, with D maybe TRBD1 (6 bases). V lost 3 bases and J 11 bases, leaving 18 bases between the germline ends. This CDR3 contains 14 residues. Looked up from germline, CDR1 is SGHNT and CDR2 is YYREEE (reference sequence). This CDR3 is CASSSGGVGAQQFF. DNA of the CDR3: TGTGCCAGCAGCTCTGGGGGCGTGGGGGCCCAGCAGTTCTTC.

This rearrangement joins TRBV28 to TRBJ1-1; D is unclear. Germline lookup yields CDR1 MDHEN and CDR2 SYDVKM. The CDR3 runs to 11 residues. V was pared by 6 bases and J by 7 bases, with 9 bases between. CDR3: CASSTQLEAFF. The CDR3 region has the DNA TGTGCCAGCAGCACCCAGCTTGAAGCTTTCTTT.

The J gene is TRBJ1-5, the V gene TRBV24-1, with a possible D match to TRBD1 (6 bases). CDR3 length: 15 amino acids. CDR1 is KGHDR, CDR2 SFDVKD, per germline. The V end lost 4 bases, the J end lost 4 bases, and 13 bases lay between the germline ends. CDR3 DNA: TGTGCCACCAGTGACACCGGGACACCTAATCAGCCCCAGCATTTT. This encodes CATSDTGTPNQPQHF.

The rearrangement links TRBV5-4 to TRBJ2-7; TRBD1 might be the D (6 bases). The CDR3 totals 11 residues. V lost 4 bases to trimming and J lost 7 bases, with 9 bases between them. The V gene's germline CDR1 is SGHNT and CDR2 YYREEE (reference sequence). CDR3 sequence: CASSQQGEQYF. CDR3 sequence (DNA): TGTGCCAGCAGCCAGCAGGGGGAGCAGTACTTC. Drawing the rest from reference TRBV5-4 and TRBJ2-7, the complete variable domain is ETGVTQSPTHLIKTRGQQVTLRCSSQSGHNTVSWYQQALGQGPQFIFQYYREEENGRGNFPPRFSGLQFPNYSSELNVNALELDDSALYLCASSQQGEQYFGPGTRLTVT.

The V and J genes are TRBV4-1 and TRBJ2-7; D is uncertain. The CDR3 is 12 amino acids. Per the germline V gene, CDR1 is MGHRA and CDR2 is YSYEKL. Trimming removed 4 bases at V and 2 bases at J, with 6 bases between. In DNA, the CDR3 is TGCGCCAGCAGCCGGGATACCTACGAGCAGTACTTC. Its translation: CASSRDTYEQYF.